Listed here are 6 T cell receptor beta chains from one sample, sequenced in a study of human T cells and chemical hapten exposure. Using its own MiXCR run on the RACE reads, TCRdb lists one record per CDR3 protein. The table lists 95,000 to 150,000 distinct CDR3 sequences, approximately 10% of them singletons. Sample time point: patch test 3, about 24 weeks after DPC sensitization. Sample treatment: therapeutic diphenylcyclopropenone sensitization with weekly scalp DPC. Sequencing was performed on whole blood, taken in connection with sensitization to the hapten diphenylcyclopropenone (DPC). The receptors here all came from a woman in her 50s with alopecia areata. Some clones in this sample may be carry-over from other donors' samples.

At least ten counts were recorded for this clonotype. The chain uses TRBV20-1 and TRBJ1-2, with 8 bases identical to TRBD1. The ends lost 6 bases at V and 4 bases at J; junction bases unmatched: 7. Germline V gene lookup returns CDR1 DFQATT and CDR2 SNEGSKA (reference sequence). The CDR3 length is 13 residues. In DNA, the CDR3 is TGCAGTGCCACAGGGGGAATCGGCTATGGCTACACCTTC. This gives the protein CSATGGIGYGYTF.

This clonotype was detected many times. This rearrangement joins TRBV29-1 to TRBJ2-1; the match to TRBD2 covers 11 bases. CDR3 length: 15 amino acids. Germline assignment: CDR1 SQVTM and CDR2 ANQGSEA. J was trimmed by 10 bases and V by 1 base; bases with no gene match: 9. This CDR3 is CSVEGGSGGAWEQFF. As DNA, the CDR3 is TGCAGCGTTGAAGGAGGTAGCGGGGGGGCCTGGGAGCAGTTCTTC.

The sample holds many counts of this clonotype. This sequence joins TRBV7-9 and TRBJ1-5; D is uncertain. The CDR3 loop spans 12 amino acids. Looked up from germline, CDR1 is SEHNR and CDR2 is FQNEAQ (reference sequence). V lost 1 base and J lost 8, with 6 bases in between. The CDR3 here is CASSLGLEPQHF. The CDR3, as DNA: TGTGCCAGCAGCTTAGGTTTGGAGCCCCAGCATTTT. Using reference TRBV7-9 and TRBJ1-5 for the parts outside the CDR3, the full variable domain is DTGVSQNPRHKITKRGQNVTFRCDPISEHNRLYWYRQTLGQGPEFLTYFQNEAQLEKSRLLSDRFSAERPKGSFSTLEIQRTEQGDSAMYLCASSLGLEPQHFGDGTRLSIL.

This clonotype was seen only a few times. The CDR3 reads CSARAPGGGNGSPLHF. The CDR3 nucleotides are TGCAGTGCTAGAGCCCCCGGAGGGGGCAACGGATCACCCCTCCACTTT. The chain recombines TRBV20-1 with TRBJ1-6; 7 nucleotides match TRBD1. CDR1 DFQATT and CDR2 SNEGSKA come from the germline V gene (reference sequence). V gave up 1 base and J gave up 10 bases; unmatched junction bases: 13. This CDR3 comprises 16 residues.

This clonotype was observed a few times. This chain links TRBV15 with TRBJ2-1; weak D call: TRBD2 (6 bases). V lost 6 bases to trimming and J lost 0 bases, with 21 bases between them. Germline V gene data show CDR1 as LNHNV and CDR2 as YYDKDF (reference sequence). The CDR3 is 18 residues long. CDR3 DNA sequence: TGTGCCACCAGAGTTGCGGACTACCCCCTGAGCTCCTACAATGAGCAGTTCTTC. This encodes CATRVADYPLSSYNEQFF.

V usage is TRBV29-1 and J usage is TRBJ1-2, with 12 positions matching TRBD1. In germline, CDR1 is SQVTM, CDR2 ANQGSEA. This CDR3 region has 16 residues. Unmatched junction bases numbered 8, after V lost 3 bases and J lost 3 bases. This CDR3 reads CSVETSGTGGDYGYTF. The CDR3 nucleotides read TGCAGCGTTGAGACCTCCGGGACAGGGGGCGACTATGGCTACACCTTC. Variable domain in full (rest from reference TRBV29-1 and TRBJ1-2): SAVISQKPSRDICQRGTSLTIQCQVDSQVTMMFWYRQQPGQSLTLIATANQGSEATYESGFVIDKFPISRPNLTFSTLTVSNMSPEDSSIYLCSVETSGTGGDYGYTFGSGTRLTVV.